This TCR beta chain stems from a study of T cell repertoires in cytomegalovirus infection. The overall study: CMV epitopes in the study were HLA-C-restricted (recently identified) and HLA-B-restricted (well studied). CMV infection together with matching HLA type was indicated by public TCR beta signatures. Study-wide results and caveats: Summed frequency of public TCR beta families distinguished CMV carriers with the relevant HLA.

The germline gives CDR1 DFQATT, CDR2 SNEGSKA (reference sequence). Trimming at V came to 3 bases and at J to 4 bases, leaving 12 bases not matched to a gene. The CDR3 consists of 18 residues. TCRdb processed the reads anew with MiXCR; each CDR3 protein has one entry. The sample lists around 540,000 distinct CDR3 sequences; roughly a third were seen once. Points on this clonotype: Its antigen is unidentified.

The chain joins TRBV20-1 to TRBJ2-3; 14 bases line up with TRBD2. This receptor was identified in a human donor in good health (CMV status not recorded). Some clones in this sample may be carry-over from other donors' samples. The source was cultured PBMCs, collected from culture after CMV antigen stimulation. CDR3 coding DNA: TGCAGTGCTAGTCCCACCGGGACTAGCGGGAGTCTGGCAGATACGCAGTATTTT. Amino acid sequence: CSASPTGTSGSLADTQYF.